This T cell receptor beta chain was obtained from a study of blood T cell repertoires in COVID-19. Across the whole study: COVID-19 samples, acute and convalescent, were from the United States, Italy and Spain. T cells, B-cell-depleted T cells, or PBMCs supplied cDNA or gDNA.

The CDR3 runs to 14 residues. Germline V gene sequence: CDR1 SGHRS, CDR2 YFSETQ. V shed 0 bases and J 4 bases; nucleotides not matched to a gene: 2. In the original analysis: For nucleated cells, counts were estimated from reference gene primer amplification. Libraries were prepared by immunoSEQ multiplex PCR; TCRdb keeps only in-frame clonotypes and omits some of them. V and J calls and clone size are given by that table; D and trimming were obtained from the DNA. The table records over 200,000 clones, around 84% of them present only once. The clonotype originates from an elderly man with acute or convalescent COVID-19. Sequenced: peripheral blood. This rearrangement joins TRBV5-1 to TRBJ2-7, with 9 positions matching TRBD1. The CDR3 DNA is TGCGCCAGCAGCTTGGGGGGACAGGGTTACGAGCAGTACGTC. Translation gives CASSLGGQGYEQYV.